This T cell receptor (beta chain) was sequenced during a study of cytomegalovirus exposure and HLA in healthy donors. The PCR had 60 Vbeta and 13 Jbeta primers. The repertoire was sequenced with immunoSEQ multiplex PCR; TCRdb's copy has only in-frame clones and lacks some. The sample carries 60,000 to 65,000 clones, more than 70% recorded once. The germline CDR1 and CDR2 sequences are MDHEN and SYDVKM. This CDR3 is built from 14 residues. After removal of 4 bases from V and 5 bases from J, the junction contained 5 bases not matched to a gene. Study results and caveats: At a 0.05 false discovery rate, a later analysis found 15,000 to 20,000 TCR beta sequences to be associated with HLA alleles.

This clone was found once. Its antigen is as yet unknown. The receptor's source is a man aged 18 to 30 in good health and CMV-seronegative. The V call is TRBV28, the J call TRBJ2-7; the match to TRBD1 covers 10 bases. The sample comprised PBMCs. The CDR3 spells CASSWDRGFDEQYF. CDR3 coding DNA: TGTGCCAGCAGTTGGGACAGGGGTTTCGACGAGCAGTACTTC.